The present entry profiles one T cell receptor beta chain with its context. The record originates from a study of T cell repertoires in cytomegalovirus infection. From germline, CDR1 is ENHRY and CDR2 SYGVKD. The CDR3 consists of 12 residues. V lost 3 bases to trimming and J lost 7 bases, with 7 bases between them. One entry per CDR3 protein, called by TCRdb with MiXCR from the reads. The table has about 530,000 distinct CDR3 sequences, around a quarter seen once. The rearrangement links TRBV10-3 to TRBJ2-1; no definite D call. The TCR originated in a human donor in good health (CMV status not recorded). Some clones in this sample may be carry-over from other donors' samples. Source material: PBMCs. In DNA form, the CDR3 reads TGTGCCATCAGTGATCCTCTTAATGAGCAGTTCTTC. The encoded protein is CAISDPLNEQFF.